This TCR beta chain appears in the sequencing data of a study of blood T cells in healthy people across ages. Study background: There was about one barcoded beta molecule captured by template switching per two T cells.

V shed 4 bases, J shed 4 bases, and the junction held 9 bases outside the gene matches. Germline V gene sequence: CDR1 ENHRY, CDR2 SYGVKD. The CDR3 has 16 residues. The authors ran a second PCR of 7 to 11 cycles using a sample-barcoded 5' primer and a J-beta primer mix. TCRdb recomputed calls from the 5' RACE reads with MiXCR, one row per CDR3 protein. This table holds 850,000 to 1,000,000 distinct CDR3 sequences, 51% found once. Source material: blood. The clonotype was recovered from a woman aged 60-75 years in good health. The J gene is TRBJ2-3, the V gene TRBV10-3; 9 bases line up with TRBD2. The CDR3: CAISGEGAGGPDTQYF. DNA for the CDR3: TGTGCCATCAGTGGGGAAGGGGCGGGAGGGCCAGATACGCAGTATTTT.